Following are 10 T cell receptor beta chains from one sample sequenced in a study of blood T cell repertoires in COVID-19. Sequencing was performed with immunoSEQ multiplex PCR; in TCRdb, only in-frame clones are kept and a portion is missing. The repertoire has some 340,000 clones, more than 70% of them found once; the top ten carry about 2.7%. Specimen: peripheral blood. The receptors were sampled from a man aged 30 to 39 with active or convalescent COVID-19.

J is TRBJ1-1 and V is TRBV18; 7 bases fit TRBD1. The CDR3 loop spans 14 amino acids. J was trimmed by 3 bases and V by 6 bases; bases with no gene match: 7. Germline V gives CDR1 KGHSH, CDR2 LQKENI. The CDR3 sequence is CASSLDRADTEAFF. CDR3 coding DNA: TGTGCCAGCTCCTTAGACAGGGCTGACACTGAAGCTTTCTTT.

This clone has more than one count but fewer than ten. The rearrangement links TRBV3-1 (or the pseudogene TRBV3-2) to TRBJ1-5, with TRBD1 identical over 8 bases. Germline V gene data show CDR1 as LGHDT and CDR2 as YNNKEL (reference sequence). This CDR3 comprises 14 residues. The V and J ends lost 5 bases and 6 bases, in that order; junction bases with no gene match: 6. The CDR3 loop is CASSDTGGGQPQHF. CDR3 DNA sequence: TGTGCCAGCAGCGATACAGGGGGGGGTCAGCCCCAGCATTTT.

This clone was seen once. The rearrangement uses TRBV3-1 (or the pseudogene TRBV3-2) and TRBJ2-7, with D tentatively TRBD1 (6 bases). CDR1 is LGHDT, CDR2 YNNKEL, per germline (reference sequence). The CDR3 covers 13 residues. Deletions cut 4 bases from V and 2 bases from J, with 9 bases between. CDR3 nucleotide sequence: TGTGCCAGCAGCCGGGACAAGGCCTACGAGCAGTACTTC. Its protein is CASSRDKAYEQYF.

The rearrangement links TRBV28 to TRBJ1-2, with D possibly matching TRBD1 (6 bases). Germline V gene sequence: CDR1 MDHEN, CDR2 SYDVKM. CDR3 length: 13 residues. Trimming stripped 3 bases from V and 6 bases from J, with 11 bases between. The CDR3 loop reads CASSFGGADGYTF. The CDR3 nucleotides read TGTGCCAGCAGTTTCGGGGGGGCGGATGGCTACACCTTC.

The sample holds one count of this clone. The chain combines TRBV7-9 with TRBJ2-1; 14 positions agree with TRBD2. Germline V gene lookup returns CDR1 SEHNR and CDR2 FQNEAQ (reference sequence). J lost 9 bases, V lost 5 bases, and 9 bases had no gene match. This CDR3 has 16 amino acids. The CDR3: CASSATGTSGSREQFF. CDR3 DNA sequence: TGTGCCAGCAGCGCTACCGGGACTAGCGGGAGTCGTGAGCAGTTCTTC.

The chain joins TRBV28 to TRBJ1-5, with D possibly being TRBD1 (6 bases). The V end lost 5 bases, the J end lost 0 bases, and 17 bases lay between the germline ends. The CDR3 is 17 residues long. The germline gives CDR1 MDHEN, CDR2 SYDVKM. The CDR3: CASSPHGGGSSNQPQHF. The CDR3 DNA is TGTGCCAGCAGTCCCCACGGGGGGGGCAGTAGCAATCAGCCCCAGCATTTT.

The V call is TRBV7-9, the J call TRBJ1-1; 11 bases agree with TRBD1. CDR3 length: 16 residues. Germline CDR1 reads SEHNR; CDR2 reads FQNEAQ (reference sequence). Germline trimming cut 5 bases from V and 3 bases from J; bases unmatched to any gene: 8. The CDR3: CASSPWDRGRDTEAFF. As DNA, the CDR3 is TGTGCCAGCAGCCCGTGGGACAGGGGGAGAGACACTGAAGCTTTCTTT.

The V and J genes are TRBV27 and TRBJ2-3; maybe TRBD1 (5 bases). CDR1 MNHEY and CDR2 SMNVEV come from the germline V gene (reference sequence). V was trimmed by 2 bases and J by 0 bases, leaving 6 bases between them. This CDR3 region has 14 residues. The CDR3 protein is CASSLGASTDTQYF. In DNA, the CDR3 is TGTGCCAGCAGTTTAGGGGCTAGCACAGATACGCAGTATTTT.

The V and J genes are TRBV2 and TRBJ2-2, with D tentatively TRBD1 (5 bases). CDR3 length: 15 residues. Germline V CDR1 and CDR2: SNHLY, FYNNEI. V gave up 8 bases and J gave up 4 bases, with 17 bases separating them. The CDR3 sequence: CASLTGWIGTGELFF. The CDR3 DNA is TGTGCCAGCCTTACAGGTTGGATCGGCACCGGGGAGCTGTTTTTT.

The rearrangement uses TRBV2 and TRBJ2-1; 8 nucleotides match TRBD2. Germline-derived CDR1 and CDR2 are SNHLY and FYNNEI. Unmatched junction bases numbered 10, after V lost 8 bases and J lost 4 bases. CDR3 size: 15 residues. CDR3 sequence: CASSLAGGRYNEQFF. The CDR3 nucleotides read TGTGCCAGCTCCCTGGCGGGGGGCCGATACAATGAGCAGTTCTTC.